This T cell receptor (beta chain) was recorded in a study of shared clonotypes between healthy human individuals. This CDR3 has 13 residues. Trimming stripped 2 bases from V and 6 bases from J, with 9 bases between. Germline-derived CDR1 and CDR2 are MNHNY and SVGAGI (reference sequence). The genomic DNA of each subset was split evenly across several immunoSEQ plates. TCRdb's table, derived via immunoSEQ multiplex PCR, lists solely in-frame clones and lacks some. Of approximately 2.4 million clones listed, around 95% are singletons. Notes on the study in general: Lower generation probabilities were found for non-shared clonotypes than for those shared by all four donors. Estimated clonotype richness was generally higher in naive than memory subsets.

Of note for this clone: Its antigen is not known.

The genes are TRBV6-6 and TRBJ2-3; unclear D gene. Input material: naive CD4+ T cells sorted from blood. Described subset: CD45RA+ positively selected. This TCR was sampled from a man between 18 and 29 years old in good health. The CDR3 DNA reads TGTGCCAGCAGTTACGAGAGATGGGATACGCAGTATTTT. It translates to CASSYERWDTQYF.